These 5 T cell receptor beta chains were sequenced from one sample in a study of OX40 agonist ivuxolimab in advanced cancers. Method: immunoSEQ multiplex PCR; TCRdb's copy keeps in-frame clones and lacks some. The table lists more than 45,000 clones, approximately 81% of them singletons, with 4.7% in the top ten. The sample here was CD4+ or CD8+ T cells sorted from blood, taken in a trial of the OX40 agonist ivuxolimab. The origin of the receptors is an adult with an advanced solid tumor such as melanoma, head and neck, liver or kidney cancer.

In this sample, this clone turned up a few times. V gene TRBV27 combines with J gene TRBJ2-1, with D maybe TRBD1 (6 bases). CDR1 MNHEY and CDR2 SMNVEV come from the germline V gene (reference sequence). The CDR3 length is 13 residues. V was shortened by 3 bases and J by 9 bases, with 12 bases between the two germline ends. CDR3 sequence (DNA): TGTGCCAGCAGTTTCCAGGGGCTGGGTGAGCAGTTCTTC. It specifies CASSFQGLGEQFF.

The chain's CDR3 is CASSLLQGNTIYF. Written as DNA, the CDR3 is TGTGCCAGCAGTCTCCTCCAGGGAAACACCATATATTTT. V usage is TRBV28 and J usage is TRBJ1-3; D unclear. V lost 5 bases and J lost 4, with 9 bases in between. This CDR3 is 13 amino acids long. Germline values: CDR1 MDHEN, CDR2 SYDVKM.

The genes are TRBV11-3 and TRBJ1-1, with no clear D. Trimming removed 3 bases from V and 3 bases from J, with 14 bases in between. The CDR3 covers 15 residues. Germline CDR1 reads SGHNT; CDR2 reads YENEEA. CDR3 loop: CASSLRSGRYTEAFF. CDR3 DNA sequence: TGTGCCAGCAGCTTGAGGTCCGGCAGGTACACTGAAGCTTTCTTT.

The V call is TRBV5-6, the J call TRBJ1-1; TRBD1 is a possible D gene (6 bases). The CDR3 is 14 amino acids. The V and J ends lost 6 bases and 0 bases respectively, with 12 bases between them. Germline assignment: CDR1 SGHDT and CDR2 YYEEEE. The CDR3 sequence: CASILRGMNTEAFF. CDR3 coding DNA: TGTGCCAGCATACTCAGGGGAATGAACACTGAAGCTTTCTTT.

The V call is TRBV10-3, the J call TRBJ1-5; possibly TRBD1 for D (6 bases). Deletions cut 10 bases from V and 5 bases from J, with 15 bases between. The V gene's germline CDR1 is ENHRY and CDR2 SYGVKD. This CDR3 is built from 13 residues. The CDR3 here is CATAGERDQPQHF. The CDR3 bases are TGTGCCACCGCAGGGGAAAGGGATCAGCCCCAGCATTTT.